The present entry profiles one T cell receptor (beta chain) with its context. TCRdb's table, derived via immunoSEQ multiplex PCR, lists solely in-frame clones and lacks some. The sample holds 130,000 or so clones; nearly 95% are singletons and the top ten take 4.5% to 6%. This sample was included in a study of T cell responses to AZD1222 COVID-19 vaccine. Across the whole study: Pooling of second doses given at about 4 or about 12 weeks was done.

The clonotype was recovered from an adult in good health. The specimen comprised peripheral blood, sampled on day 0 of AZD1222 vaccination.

CDR3 DNA sequence: TGTGCCAGCAGCTCGGGGGCGGGAGTTTCGTACGAGCAGTACTTC. Protein sequence: CASSSGAGVSYEQYF. The chain has TRBV9 and TRBJ2-7, with a tentative D call TRBD2 (7 bases). Germline-derived CDR1 and CDR2 are SGDLS and YYNGEE. V was clipped by 4 bases and J by 4 bases, with 18 bases between them. The CDR3 runs to 15 residues.